This T cell receptor (beta chain) comes out of a study of shared clonotypes between healthy human individuals. Broader study findings: Naive subsets tended to show greater estimated richness than memory subsets. It was only blood that was sampled, and tissue repertoires likely differ. The study found roughly 5% of naive CD4 clonotypes shared across a handful of donors.

Method: immunoSEQ multiplex PCR; TCRdb's copy keeps in-frame clones and lacks some. The sample includes some 1.5 million clones, 95% to 99% seen only once; the top ten take roughly 0.45%. The CDR3 is 15 residues long. The V gene's germline CDR1 is SGHVS and CDR2 FQNEAQ. Trimming removed 1 base from V and 8 bases from J, with 14 bases in between. Comment on this clone: Its antigen is not known.

The sample consisted of naive CD4+ T cells sorted from blood. The subset denotes: CD45RA+ positively selected. The genes are TRBV7-8 and TRBJ2-2; TRBD2 is a possible D gene (5 bases). The sequence came from a young man in good health. CDR3 amino acids: CASSLGRGIRGELFF. The CDR3 DNA follows: TGTGCCAGCAGCTTAGGAAGAGGGATCCGTGGGGAGCTGTTTTTT.